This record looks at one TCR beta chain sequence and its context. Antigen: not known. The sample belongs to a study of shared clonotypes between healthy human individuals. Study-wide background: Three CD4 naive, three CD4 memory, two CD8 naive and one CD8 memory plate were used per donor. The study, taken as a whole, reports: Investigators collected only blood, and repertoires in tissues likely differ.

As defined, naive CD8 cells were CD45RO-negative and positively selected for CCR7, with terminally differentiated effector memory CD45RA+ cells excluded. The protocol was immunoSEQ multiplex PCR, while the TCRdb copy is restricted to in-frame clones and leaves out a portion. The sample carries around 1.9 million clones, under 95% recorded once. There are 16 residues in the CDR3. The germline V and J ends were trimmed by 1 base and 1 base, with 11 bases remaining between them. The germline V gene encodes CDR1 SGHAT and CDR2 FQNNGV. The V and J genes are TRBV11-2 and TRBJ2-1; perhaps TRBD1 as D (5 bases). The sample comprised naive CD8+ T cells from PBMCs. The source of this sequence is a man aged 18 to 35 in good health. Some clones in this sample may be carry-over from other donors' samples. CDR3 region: CASSLGVTASYNEQFF. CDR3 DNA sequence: TGTGCCAGCAGCTTAGGGGTGACAGCTTCCTACAATGAGCAGTTCTTC.